This TCR beta chain was found in a study of blood T cell repertoires in COVID-19. Across the whole study: The United States, Italy and Spain supplied acute and convalescent COVID-19 samples. T cells, B-cell-depleted T cells, or PBMCs provided the cDNA or gDNA that served as material.

As handled by the study authors: How many nucleated cells were present was estimated from reference gene primer amplification. Profiled with immunoSEQ multiplex PCR; TCRdb holds only in-frame clones, not every one. From that table come the V and J calls and clone size; the DNA was used to work out D and trimming. Here the sample spans 300,000 to 350,000 clones, about nine tenths being singletons. Sequencing was performed on peripheral blood. This receptor was obtained from a man aged 25 to 40 with COVID-19, enrolled during active disease.

The CDR3 nucleotides are TGCAGTGCTAGTAATTTGGGGGCGGCCAGCAATGAGCAGTTCTTC. Its translation: CSASNLGAASNEQFF. The chain joins TRBV20-1 to TRBJ2-1; TRBD1 might be the D (6 bases). The CDR3 is made up of 15 amino acids. Trimming stripped 3 bases from V and 6 bases from J, with 18 bases between. Germline V gives CDR1 DFQATT, CDR2 SNEGSKA (reference sequence).